The clone carrying this T cell receptor beta chain was observed at least ten times. The target antigen is unknown. This sample is part of a study of T-cell reconstitution after alpha-beta-depleted transplantation in children. V was cut by 4 bases and J by 2 bases, with 10 bases left in between. This CDR3 is 13 amino acids long. Germline CDR1 is SGHRS and CDR2 is YFSETQ. Study-wide results and limits: When one year had passed after transplant, most T-cell counts and diversity came from newly produced T cells.

As it was prepared, the TCRbeta library received unique molecular identifiers. MiXCR was run by TCRdb on the PCR reads, yielding one entry per CDR3 protein. The sample carries a few hundred thousand distinct CDR3 sequences, roughly a quarter recorded once. This chain connects TRBV5-1 to TRBJ2-7, with D perhaps TRBD2 (5 bases). The receptor was derived from a girl under 10 years old with Fanconi anemia, due to receive a stem cell transplant. The material was PBMCs, obtained before TCRalphabeta/CD19-depleted stem cell transplant. The CDR3 loop reads CASSRENTYEQYF. Here the CDR3 DNA reads TGCGCCAGCAGCAGGGAGAATACCTACGAGCAGTACTTC.